The rows below give T cell receptor beta chains drawn from one sample of a study of blood T cell repertoires in COVID-19. Clones were read by immunoSEQ multiplex PCR, and TCRdb kept only the in-frame ones, dropping some. The sample lists approximately 360,000 clones, more than 75% occurring once. The sample comprised PBMCs or T cells enriched from blood (not recorded which). These TCRs come from a woman aged 25 to 39 with acute COVID-19. Both conserved end residues are part of each CDR3. The order of the fields is J gene, clone size, V gene, D gene, CDR3 protein, CDR3 DNA. A D gene is named only where the DNA matches it firmly. Clone sizes are given selectively: once, few, many, or a class where the clone is expanded.

j_call: TRBJ2-3
clone_size: NA
v_call: TRBV7-2
d_call: TRBD2
cdr3_aa: CASSTRRGASTDTQYF
cdr3_nt: TGTGCCAGCAGCACACGGCGGGGGGCCAGCACAGATACGCAGTATTTT

j_call: TRBJ2-2
clone_size: NA
v_call: TRBV27
d_call: NA
cdr3_aa: CASSLVYGGPITGELFF
cdr3_nt: TGTGCCAGCAGTTTAGTCTATGGGGGCCCCATCACCGGGGAGCTGTTTTTT

j_call: TRBJ2-7
clone_size: NA
v_call: TRBV3-1/TRBV3-2
d_call: TRBD1
cdr3_aa: CASSHPGQGANEQYF
cdr3_nt: TGTGCCAGCAGCCACCCCGGACAGGGGGCGAACGAGCAGTACTTC

j_call: TRBJ2-3
clone_size: NA
v_call: TRBV24-1
d_call: NA
cdr3_aa: CATSDPPQTGTDTQYF
cdr3_nt: TGTGCCACCAGTGACCCCCCTCAGACAGGCACAGATACGCAGTATTTT

j_call: TRBJ2-3
clone_size: NA
v_call: TRBV7-6
d_call: NA
cdr3_aa: CASSFGGNTDTQYF
cdr3_nt: TGTGCCAGCAGCTTCGGGGGAAACACAGATACGCAGTATTTT

j_call: TRBJ2-7
clone_size: NA
v_call: TRBV6-5
d_call: TRBD1
cdr3_aa: CASRGETGIGEQYF
cdr3_nt: TGTGCCAGCAGGGGGGAGACAGGGATCGGCGAGCAGTACTTC

j_call: TRBJ1-1
clone_size: once
v_call: TRBV6-5
d_call: NA
cdr3_aa: CASSWRRDTEAFF
cdr3_nt: TGTGCCAGCAGTTGGCGGCGGGACACTGAAGCTTTCTTT

j_call: TRBJ1-5
clone_size: NA
v_call: TRBV11-2
d_call: TRBD1
cdr3_aa: CASSAVQGQPQHF
cdr3_nt: TGTGCCAGCAGCGCAGTACAGGGGCAGCCCCAGCATTTT

j_call: TRBJ2-7
clone_size: NA
v_call: TRBV10-3
d_call: TRBD2
cdr3_aa: CASKRGNDEQYF
cdr3_nt: TGTGCCAGTAAGCGGGGGAACGACGAGCAGTACTTC

j_call: TRBJ1-5
clone_size: NA
v_call: TRBV6-2/TRBV6-3
d_call: NA
cdr3_aa: CASSYGGGSPNQPQHF
cdr3_nt: TGTGCCAGCAGTTACGGCGGGGGCAGCCCTAATCAGCCCCAGCATTTT

j_call: TRBJ2-7
clone_size: few
v_call: TRBV27
d_call: TRBD1
cdr3_aa: CASIGTGAYEQYF
cdr3_nt: TGTGCCAGCATAGGGACAGGGGCCTACGAGCAGTACTTC

j_call: TRBJ1-6
clone_size: NA
v_call: TRBV2
d_call: NA
cdr3_aa: CASSPGTYNSPLHF
cdr3_nt: TGTGCCAGCAGTCCCGGGACTTATAATTCACCCCTCCACTTT

j_call: TRBJ2-7
clone_size: few
v_call: TRBV5-4
d_call: TRBD1
cdr3_aa: CASSLAGQGIHEQYF
cdr3_nt: TGTGCCAGCAGCTTGGCAGGACAGGGTATACACGAGCAGTACTTC

j_call: TRBJ1-1
clone_size: NA
v_call: TRBV5-1
d_call: NA
cdr3_aa: CASSPGGGRADTEAFF
cdr3_nt: TGCGCCAGCAGCCCCGGGGGGGGAAGGGCGGACACTGAAGCTTTCTTT

j_call: TRBJ1-4
clone_size: NA
v_call: TRBV7-2
d_call: TRBD1
cdr3_aa: CASGGQYNEKLFF
cdr3_nt: TGTGCCAGCGGGGGACAGTATAATGAAAAACTGTTTTTT

j_call: TRBJ1-2
clone_size: NA
v_call: TRBV5-6
d_call: NA
cdr3_aa: CASSIGPGMLSYTF
cdr3_nt: TGTGCCAGCAGCATTGGTCCAGGGATGTTATCCTACACCTTC

j_call: TRBJ1-2
clone_size: NA
v_call: TRBV6-6
d_call: TRBD1
cdr3_aa: CASSPRQGHYGYTF
cdr3_nt: TGTGCCAGCAGCCCGAGACAGGGGCACTATGGCTACACCTTC

j_call: TRBJ2-7
clone_size: NA
v_call: TRBV28
d_call: NA
cdr3_aa: CASSPTSRGYEQYF
cdr3_nt: TGTGCCAGCAGTCCCACCTCCCGGGGTTACGAGCAGTACTTC

j_call: TRBJ2-1
clone_size: once
v_call: TRBV11-3
d_call: TRBD2
cdr3_aa: CASSFETSTSGDYNEQFF
cdr3_nt: TGTGCCAGCAGCTTCGAAACTTCGACTAGCGGGGACTACAATGAGCAGTTCTTC

j_call: TRBJ1-1
clone_size: NA
v_call: TRBV9
d_call: TRBD1
cdr3_aa: CASSVGLGQGLTEAFF
cdr3_nt: TGTGCCAGCAGCGTAGGTCTGGGACAGGGCCTCACTGAAGCTTTCTTT

j_call: TRBJ1-1
clone_size: NA
v_call: TRBV5-1
d_call: TRBD1
cdr3_aa: CASSSDREGTEAFF
cdr3_nt: TGCGCCAGCAGTTCGGACAGGGAGGGCACTGAAGCTTTCTTT

j_call: TRBJ1-1
clone_size: once
v_call: TRBV4-3
d_call: NA
cdr3_aa: CASSQGWGQPNTEAFF
cdr3_nt: TGCGCCAGCAGCCAAGGTTGGGGGCAACCCAACACTGAAGCTTTCTTT

j_call: TRBJ2-2
clone_size: NA
v_call: TRBV7-2
d_call: TRBD2
cdr3_aa: CATIGTSTNTGELFF
cdr3_nt: TGTGCCACCATTGGGACTAGTACGAACACCGGGGAGCTGTTTTTT

j_call: TRBJ2-1
clone_size: NA
v_call: TRBV3-1/TRBV3-2
d_call: NA
cdr3_aa: CASSLGNEQFF
cdr3_nt: TGTGCCAGCAGCCTCGGGAATGAGCAGTTCTTC

j_call: TRBJ2-1
clone_size: NA
v_call: TRBV7-8
d_call: TRBD2
cdr3_aa: CASSLPSGGSSYNEQFF
cdr3_nt: TGTGCCAGCAGCTTGCCCAGCGGGGGTAGCTCCTACAATGAGCAGTTCTTC

j_call: TRBJ2-3
clone_size: NA
v_call: TRBV7-2
d_call: TRBD2
cdr3_aa: CASSLRGLAGGQGDTQYF
cdr3_nt: TGTGCCAGCAGCTTGAGGGGACTAGCGGGGGGGCAGGGAGATACGCAGTATTTT

j_call: TRBJ2-7
clone_size: NA
v_call: TRBV19
d_call: TRBD1
cdr3_aa: CASRKGTGGPYEQYF
cdr3_nt: TGTGCCAGTAGAAAAGGGACAGGGGGCCCCTACGAGCAGTACTTC

j_call: TRBJ1-6
clone_size: NA
v_call: TRBV3-1/TRBV3-2
d_call: TRBD1
cdr3_aa: CASSQETYPGQAGSPLHF
cdr3_nt: TGTGCCAGCAGCCAAGAAACCTACCCTGGACAGGCGGGTTCACCCCTCCACTTT

j_call: TRBJ1-3
clone_size: NA
v_call: TRBV19
d_call: NA
cdr3_aa: CASSPQVGNTIYF
cdr3_nt: TGTGCCAGTAGTCCCCAGGTTGGGAACACCATATATTTT

j_call: TRBJ2-1
clone_size: NA
v_call: TRBV7-3
d_call: TRBD2
cdr3_aa: CASSLTSMGYNEQFF
cdr3_nt: TGTGCCAGCAGCCTGACTAGCATGGGGTACAATGAGCAGTTCTTC

j_call: TRBJ1-5
clone_size: once
v_call: TRBV3-1/TRBV3-2
d_call: TRBD1
cdr3_aa: CASSQGQGGQPQHF
cdr3_nt: TGTGCCAGCAGCCAAGGACAGGGTGGGCAGCCCCAGCATTTT

j_call: TRBJ1-6
clone_size: NA
v_call: TRBV7-2
d_call: NA
cdr3_aa: CASSFNRAPYNSPLHF
cdr3_nt: TGTGCCAGCAGCTTCAACAGGGCCCCCTATAATTCACCCCTCCACTTT

j_call: TRBJ1-5
clone_size: NA
v_call: TRBV19
d_call: NA
cdr3_aa: CASSGIQGFNQPQHF
cdr3_nt: TGTGCCAGTAGTGGAATACAGGGCTTCAATCAGCCCCAGCATTTT

j_call: TRBJ1-1
clone_size: NA
v_call: TRBV5-4
d_call: NA
cdr3_aa: CASSRRLGARIPEAFF
cdr3_nt: TGTGCCAGCAGCCGACGGTTGGGGGCCCGCATCCCTGAAGCTTTCTTT

j_call: TRBJ2-1
clone_size: NA
v_call: TRBV7-3
d_call: TRBD1
cdr3_aa: CASSLGDSSYNEQFF
cdr3_nt: TGTGCCAGCAGCTTAGGGGACAGTTCCTACAATGAGCAGTTCTTC

j_call: TRBJ2-1
clone_size: NA
v_call: TRBV24-1
d_call: TRBD2
cdr3_aa: CATSDRSGGAVDEQFF
cdr3_nt: TGTGCCACCAGTGATCGGAGCGGGGGGGCCGTAGATGAGCAGTTCTTC

j_call: TRBJ2-1
clone_size: NA
v_call: TRBV9
d_call: TRBD1
cdr3_aa: CASSIGQGAQSLINEQFF
cdr3_nt: TGTGCCAGCAGTATAGGACAGGGGGCGCAGAGCTTGATCAATGAGCAGTTCTTC

j_call: TRBJ1-2
clone_size: NA
v_call: TRBV7-9
d_call: NA
cdr3_aa: CASSRARVDGYTF
cdr3_nt: TGTGCCAGCAGCCGGGCCAGGGTGGATGGCTACACCTTC

j_call: TRBJ2-5
clone_size: NA
v_call: TRBV7-2
d_call: NA
cdr3_aa: CASSLLGAQETQYF
cdr3_nt: TGTGCCAGCAGCTTACTGGGGGCTCAAGAGACCCAGTACTTC

j_call: TRBJ2-2
clone_size: NA
v_call: TRBV6-5
d_call: NA
cdr3_aa: CASGRGGPGELFF
cdr3_nt: TGTGCCAGCGGAAGAGGGGGTCCCGGGGAGCTGTTTTTT

j_call: TRBJ1-1
clone_size: NA
v_call: TRBV5-6
d_call: NA
cdr3_aa: CASSLGGRLDTEAFF
cdr3_nt: TGTGCCAGCAGCTTGGGGGGGCGCTTGGACACTGAAGCTTTCTTT

j_call: TRBJ2-3
clone_size: NA
v_call: TRBV5-1
d_call: NA
cdr3_aa: CASSLERGTDTQYF
cdr3_nt: TGCGCCAGCAGCTTGGAGAGGGGCACAGATACGCAGTATTTT

j_call: TRBJ2-7
clone_size: NA
v_call: TRBV6-6
d_call: TRBD1
cdr3_aa: CASSYNPGQGAYEQYF
cdr3_nt: TGTGCCAGCAGTTATAACCCGGGACAGGGTGCCTACGAGCAGTACTTC

j_call: TRBJ1-1
clone_size: NA
v_call: TRBV19
d_call: TRBD1
cdr3_aa: CASSPRQGNTEAFF
cdr3_nt: TGTGCCAGTAGTCCTAGACAGGGTAACACTGAAGCTTTCTTT

j_call: TRBJ1-2
clone_size: NA
v_call: TRBV18
d_call: TRBD1
cdr3_aa: CASSPFSPGGGYGYTF
cdr3_nt: TGTGCCAGCTCACCGTTCTCGCCAGGGGGTGGCTATGGCTACACCTTC

j_call: TRBJ2-2
clone_size: NA
v_call: TRBV5-1
d_call: TRBD2
cdr3_aa: CASSLSGGPYTGELFF
cdr3_nt: TGCGCCAGCAGCTTGAGCGGGGGGCCGTACACCGGGGAGCTGTTTTTT

j_call: TRBJ2-3
clone_size: once
v_call: TRBV24-1
d_call: TRBD1
cdr3_aa: CATGDSSTDTQYF
cdr3_nt: TGTGCCACCGGGGACAGTAGCACAGATACGCAGTATTTT

j_call: TRBJ1-5
clone_size: NA
v_call: TRBV7-9
d_call: NA
cdr3_aa: CASSFTAGDQPQHF
cdr3_nt: TGTGCCAGCAGCTTTACAGCGGGCGATCAGCCCCAGCATTTT

j_call: TRBJ1-6
clone_size: NA
v_call: TRBV18
d_call: TRBD1
cdr3_aa: CASSPGTGDNSPLHF
cdr3_nt: TGTGCCAGCTCACCAGGGACAGGGGATAATTCACCCCTCCACTTT

j_call: TRBJ1-5
clone_size: NA
v_call: TRBV19
d_call: NA
cdr3_aa: CASSIIGERQPQHF
cdr3_nt: TGTGCCAGTAGTATTATTGGGGAGCGGCAGCCCCAGCATTTT

j_call: TRBJ1-2
clone_size: NA
v_call: TRBV24-1
d_call: NA
cdr3_aa: CATSAGNYGYTF
cdr3_nt: TGTGCCACCAGTGCCGGTAACTATGGCTACACCTTC

j_call: TRBJ2-3
clone_size: NA
v_call: TRBV7-8
d_call: TRBD2
cdr3_aa: CASSLLGLAALTDTQYF
cdr3_nt: TGTGCCAGCAGCTTACTGGGACTAGCGGCCCTCACAGATACGCAGTATTTT

j_call: TRBJ1-4
clone_size: NA
v_call: TRBV18
d_call: NA
cdr3_aa: CASSPRTDEKLFF
cdr3_nt: TGTGCCAGCTCACCTCGGACAGATGAAAAACTGTTTTTT

j_call: TRBJ1-2
clone_size: NA
v_call: TRBV19
d_call: TRBD1
cdr3_aa: CASSDRGNYGYTF
cdr3_nt: TGTGCCAGTTCCGACAGGGGTAACTATGGCTACACCTTC

j_call: TRBJ2-7
clone_size: once
v_call: TRBV28
d_call: TRBD1
cdr3_aa: CASSLQGALPYEQYF
cdr3_nt: TGTGCCAGCAGTCTCCAGGGGGCCCTCCCCTACGAGCAGTACTTC